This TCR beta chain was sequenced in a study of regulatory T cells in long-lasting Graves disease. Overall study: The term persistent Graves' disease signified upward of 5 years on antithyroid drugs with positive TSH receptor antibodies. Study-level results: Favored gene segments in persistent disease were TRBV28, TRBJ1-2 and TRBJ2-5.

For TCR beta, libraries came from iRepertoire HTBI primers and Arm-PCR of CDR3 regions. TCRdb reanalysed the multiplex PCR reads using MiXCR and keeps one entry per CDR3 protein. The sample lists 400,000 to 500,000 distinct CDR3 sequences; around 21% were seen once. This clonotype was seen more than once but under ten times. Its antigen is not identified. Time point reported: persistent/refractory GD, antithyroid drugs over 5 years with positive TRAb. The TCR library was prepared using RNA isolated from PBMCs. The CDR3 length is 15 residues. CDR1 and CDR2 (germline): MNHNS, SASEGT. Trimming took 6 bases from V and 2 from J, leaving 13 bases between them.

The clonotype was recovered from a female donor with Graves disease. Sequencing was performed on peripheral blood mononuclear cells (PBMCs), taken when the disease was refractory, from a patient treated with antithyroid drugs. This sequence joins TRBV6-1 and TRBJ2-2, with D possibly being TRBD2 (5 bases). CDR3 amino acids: CASSWSSFNTGELFF. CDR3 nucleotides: TGTGCCAGCAGCTGGTCTAGCTTTAACACCGGGGAGCTGTTTTTT.